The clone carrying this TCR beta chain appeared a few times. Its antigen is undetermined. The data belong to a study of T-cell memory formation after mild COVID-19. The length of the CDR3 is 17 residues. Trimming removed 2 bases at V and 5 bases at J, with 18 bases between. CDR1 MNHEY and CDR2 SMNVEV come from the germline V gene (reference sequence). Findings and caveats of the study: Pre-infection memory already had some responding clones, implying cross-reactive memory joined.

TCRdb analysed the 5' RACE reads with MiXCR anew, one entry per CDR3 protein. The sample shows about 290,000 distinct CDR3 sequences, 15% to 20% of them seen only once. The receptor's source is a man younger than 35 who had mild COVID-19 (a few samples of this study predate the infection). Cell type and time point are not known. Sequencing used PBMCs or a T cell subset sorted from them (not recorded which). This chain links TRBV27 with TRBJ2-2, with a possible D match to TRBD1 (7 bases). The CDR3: CASSLVPGRGRTGELFF. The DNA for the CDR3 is TGTGCCAGCAGTTTAGTCCCCGGCAGGGGGAGGACCGGGGAGCTGTTTTTT.